One sample yielded the 24 T cell receptor beta chains listed below, sequenced in a study of blood T cell repertoires in COVID-19. Profiling relied on immunoSEQ multiplex PCR, and the TCRdb table lists in-frame clones only, not all of them. The sample lists roughly 90,000 clones; about 83% were seen once. Sequenced: peripheral blood. These receptor sequences come from a human donor in a cohort sampled during active COVID-19.

This clone came up once. The chain joins TRBV10-2 to TRBJ1-5; 8 nucleotides align to TRBD1. The germline CDR1 and CDR2 sequences are WSHSY and SAAADI. With V trimmed by 5 bases and J by 4 bases, 7 bases remained unmatched. CDR3 length: 15 amino acids. The CDR3 region has the DNA TGCGCCAGCAGTCCCACAGGGGGAAGGAATCAGCCCCAGCATTTT. Its protein is CASSPTGGRNQPQHF.

The V call is TRBV18, the J call TRBJ2-6; possibly TRBD1 for D (6 bases). CDR3 length: 17 residues. The V end lost 5 bases, the J end lost 0 bases, and 14 bases lay between the germline ends. Germline V lookup: CDR1 KGHSH, CDR2 LQKENI. CDR3 in DNA: TGTGCCAGCTCAGTTAACAGGGCGCGCTCTGGGGCCAACGTCCTGACTTTC. Residues: CASSVNRARSGANVLTF.

V gene TRBV7-9 combines with J gene TRBJ1-1, with TRBD1 as a possible D gene (5 bases). Germline V gives CDR1 SEHNR, CDR2 FQNEAQ (reference sequence). V shed 4 bases and J shed 0 bases, with 15 bases lying between them. The CDR3 is 16 residues long. CDR3 amino acids: CASSYPLGPMNTEAFF. The CDR3 DNA sequence: TGTGCCAGCAGCTACCCGTTGGGGCCAATGAACACTGAAGCTTTCTTT.

The gene calls are TRBV7-2 and TRBJ1-1; D gene ambiguous. The CDR3 is 14 amino acids. Germline V CDR1 and CDR2: SGHTA, FQGNSA. Trimming removed 2 bases at V and 4 bases at J, with 11 bases between. The CDR3 here is CASSLQEEGTEAFF. The CDR3 region has the DNA TGTGCCAGCAGCTTACAGGAGGAAGGCACTGAAGCTTTCTTT.

The sample holds a few counts of this clone. Here the CDR3 reads CASSQEDRGAYNEQFF. The CDR3 DNA reads TGCGCCAGCAGCCAAGAAGACAGGGGGGCCTACAATGAGCAGTTCTTC. J is TRBJ2-1 and V is TRBV4-3, with 9 bases that match TRBD1. The V segment lost 0 bases and the J segment 2 bases; nucleotides outside the gene matches: 2. The CDR3 totals 16 residues. Germline CDR1 reads LGHNA; CDR2 reads YSLEER.

The genes are TRBV10-3 and TRBJ1-1; D is unclear. V shed 9 bases and J shed 2 bases, with 13 bases lying between them. The CDR3 loop spans 13 amino acids. The V gene's germline CDR1 is ENHRY and CDR2 SYGVKD. CDR3 DNA sequence: TGTGCCATATCGACTCCCCCCAACACTGAAGCTTTCTTT. This encodes CAISTPPNTEAFF.

This chain connects TRBV7-2 to TRBJ1-4, with 7 positions matching TRBD1. CDR3 length equals 13 residues. Germline CDR1 SGHTA, CDR2 FQGNSA. The ends lost 5 bases at V and 7 bases at J; junction bases unmatched: 4. CDR3 sequence reads: CASSRGQTEKLFF. Written as DNA, the CDR3 is TGTGCCAGCAGCCGGGGACAGACTGAAAAACTGTTTTTT. Using reference TRBV7-2 and TRBJ1-4 for the parts outside the CDR3, the full variable domain is GAGVSQSPSNKVTEKGKDVELRCDPISGHTALYWYRQSLGQGLEFLIYFQGNSAPDKSGLPSDRFSAERTGGSVSTLTIQRTQQEDSAVYLCASSRGQTEKLFFGSGTQLSVL.

The chain joins TRBV27 to TRBJ2-3; 8 bases fit TRBD1. Germline assignment: CDR1 MNHEY and CDR2 SMNVEV (reference sequence). Trimming took 5 bases from V and 6 from J; bases not matched to a gene: 7. This CDR3 spans 14 amino acids. This CDR3 is CASSEYRGLDTQYF. In DNA form, the CDR3 reads TGTGCCAGCAGTGAATACAGGGGGTTGGATACGCAGTATTTT.

Only a few counts were recorded for this clone. The chain carries TRBV29-1 and TRBJ2-1, with D possibly TRBD2 on 6 matching bases. Trimming cost V 7 bases and J 9 bases, with 22 bases left between them. The CDR3 contains 14 residues. Germline V gives CDR1 SQVTM, CDR2 ANQGSEA. This chain's CDR3 is CSAAESGLGGEQFF. The CDR3 DNA reads TGCAGCGCCGCAGAGTCGGGACTTGGCGGTGAGCAGTTCTTC.

The rearrangement uses TRBV19 and TRBJ2-1, with 7 bases identical to TRBD2. V was clipped by 3 bases and J by 10 bases; unmatched bases: 12. The CDR3 is 15 residues long. Looked up from germline, CDR1 is LNHDA and CDR2 is SQIVND (reference sequence). The CDR3: CASSMLRDYPGEQFF. The CDR3 DNA sequence: TGTGCCAGTAGTATGCTCCGGGACTACCCAGGAGAGCAGTTCTTC.

The CDR3 spells CASSQDLWQREGGYTF. The CDR3 DNA is TGCGCCAGCAGCCAAGATCTTTGGCAGCGAGAGGGCGGCTACACCTTC. The chain combines TRBV4-3 with TRBJ1-2; no reliable D call. CDR3 length: 16 residues. Trimming removed 0 bases from V and 8 bases from J, with 19 bases in between. Looked up from germline, CDR1 is LGHNA and CDR2 is YSLEER.

The V call is TRBV4-3, the J call TRBJ1-5; D uncertain. Trimming pared 0 bases from V and 7 bases from J, leaving 10 bases between. Germline-derived CDR1 and CDR2 are LGHNA and YSLEER. This CDR3 spans 14 amino acids. The CDR3 bases are TGCGCCAGCAGCCAAGATCGGGGAGCCCAGCCCCAGCATTTT. Protein: CASSQDRGAQPQHF.

The chain combines TRBV7-3 with TRBJ2-1; 10 bases fit TRBD2. Trimming took 2 bases from V and 4 from J; bases not matched to a gene: 5. Germline CDR1 and CDR2: SGHTA and FQGTGA. The CDR3 spans 16 residues. The CDR3 reads CASSLLLAGVYNEQFF. For the CDR3, the DNA is TGTGCCAGCAGCTTACTTCTAGCGGGAGTATACAATGAGCAGTTCTTC.

J is TRBJ1-3 and V is TRBV7-8, with a weak D call TRBD1 (5 bases). Trimming took 0 bases from V and 4 from J, leaving 13 bases between them. This CDR3 comprises 16 residues. Germline V gene data show CDR1 as SGHVS and CDR2 as FQNEAQ. The DNA for the CDR3 is TGTGCCAGCAGCTTAGCCTGGGCGGCAGGGGGAAACACCATATATTTT. Translating it yields CASSLAWAAGGNTIYF. Drawing the rest from reference TRBV7-8 and TRBJ1-3, the complete variable domain is GAGVSQSPRYKVAKRGQDVALRCDPISGHVSLFWYQQALGQGPEFLTYFQNEAQLDKSGLPSDRFFAERPEGSVSTLKIQRTQQEDSAVYLCASSLAWAAGGNTIYFGEGSWLTVV.

As for this clone: The junction shows a germline mismatch at one end, possibly a read error. This chain connects TRBV11-2 to TRBJ2-2; tentatively, D is TRBD1 (5 bases). The CDR3 spans 13 residues. Germline V lookup: CDR1 SGHAT, CDR2 FQNNGV. The CDR3 DNA reads TGTGCCAGCAGCCTAGACAGAACCGGGGAGCTGTTTTTT. This gives the protein CASSLDRTGELFF.

This clone showed up just once. The chain has TRBV7-3 and TRBJ2-1; 14 bases fit TRBD2. The CDR3 contains 16 residues. Germline V lookup: CDR1 SGHTA, CDR2 FQGTGA. The V gene end was trimmed by 5 bases and the J gene end by 6 bases; junction bases not matched to a gene: 6. CDR3 DNA: TGTGCCAGCAGCCGGGGACTAGCGGGAGTAGGCAATGAGCAGTTCTTC. It yields the protein CASSRGLAGVGNEQFF. The variable domain in full, completed from reference TRBV7-3 and TRBJ2-1, reads GAGVSQTPSNKVTEKGKYVELRCDPISGHTALYWYRQSLGQGPEFLIYFQGTGAADDSGLPNDRFFAVRPEGSVSTLKIQRTERGDSAVYLCASSRGLAGVGNEQFFGPGTRLTVL.

This rearrangement joins TRBV5-4 to TRBJ2-7; 9 bases line up with TRBD2. The CDR3 covers 14 residues. The germline V gene has CDR1 SGHNT and CDR2 YYREEE (reference sequence). The V and J ends lost 1 base and 3 bases, in that order; junction bases with no gene match: 2. CDR3 amino acids: CASSLSSGGYEQYF. The CDR3 coding sequence is TGTGCCAGCAGCTTGAGTAGCGGGGGCTACGAGCAGTACTTC.

This chain joins TRBV7-6 and TRBJ2-2; perhaps TRBD2 as D (6 bases). There are 15 residues in the CDR3. V was clipped by 0 bases and J by 3 bases, with 8 bases between them. Germline V gene data show CDR1 as SGHVS and CDR2 as FNYEAQ. The CDR3 reads CASSLAGLDTGELFF. As DNA, the CDR3 is TGTGCCAGCAGCTTAGCGGGACTTGACACCGGGGAGCTGTTTTTT.

V usage is TRBV11-2 and J usage is TRBJ2-1; 9 bases line up with TRBD2. The germline gives CDR1 SGHAT, CDR2 FQNNGV. V trimming: 5 bases; J trimming: 2 bases; junction bases outside the gene matches: 4. This CDR3 has 15 amino acids. CDR3 bases: TGTGCCAGCAGCATCCAGCGGGGGGCCTACAATGAGCAGTTCTTC. Translated, it gives CASSIQRGAYNEQFF.

This clone was counted only a few times. This chain uses TRBV5-1 with TRBJ2-7, with TRBD2 as a possible D gene (6 bases). Trimming stripped 0 bases from V and 6 bases from J, with 22 bases between. The CDR3 contains 17 residues. Germline V gives CDR1 SGHRS, CDR2 YFSETQ. Here the CDR3 reads CASSLDRGSLISSEQYF. CDR3 in DNA: TGCGCCAGCAGCTTGGATCGGGGGTCCCTCATATCGTCCGAGCAGTACTTC.

A single count supports this clone. The J gene is TRBJ1-2, the V gene TRBV30; tentative D call: TRBD1 (5 bases). CDR1 GTSNPN and CDR2 SVGIG come from the germline V gene (reference sequence). The length of the CDR3 is 12 residues. Trimming pared 5 bases from V and 8 bases from J, leaving 15 bases between. The CDR3 bases are TGTGCCTGGGACGGCGGCGGGGGAGGCTACACCTTC. Its protein product is CAWDGGGGGYTF.

A single count supports this clone. This chain connects TRBV14 to TRBJ2-7, with D possibly being TRBD1 (5 bases). Trimming took off 3 bases at V and 5 bases at J, with 29 bases between the two ends. The CDR3 length is 19 residues. Germline V gene data show CDR1 as SGHDN and CDR2 as FVKESK. CDR3 in amino acids: CASSHIPSAWRTNRNEQYF. The CDR3 DNA sequence: TGTGCCAGCAGCCACATACCGAGCGCCTGGCGGACAAACCGGAACGAGCAGTACTTC.

This clone was counted once. The chain combines TRBV7-2 with TRBJ1-5; TRBD1 aligns across 7 bases. The V and J ends lost 2 bases and 3 bases, in that order; junction bases with no gene match: 4. The CDR3 sequence is 15 residues long. Per the germline V gene, CDR1 is SGHTA and CDR2 is FQGNSA. CDR3 amino acids: CASSLTGANNQPQHF. The CDR3 DNA follows: TGTGCCAGCAGCTTAACAGGGGCAAACAATCAGCCCCAGCATTTT.

The chain employs TRBV9 and TRBJ2-3, with 10 bases lining up with TRBD1. With 6 bases clipped from V and 6 bases from J, the junction kept 7 bases outside the gene matches. From germline, CDR1 is SGDLS and CDR2 YYNGEE. The CDR3 has 14 amino acids. DNA of the CDR3: TGTGCCAGCATCGGGACAGGGGATAGCGATACGCAGTATTTT. Protein sequence: CASIGTGDSDTQYF.